What follows are 26 T cell receptor beta chains derived from one specimen sequenced in a study of shared clonotypes between healthy human individuals. Data came from immunoSEQ multiplex PCR; TCRdb stores just in-frame clones and leaves some out. The table shows roughly 1.4 million clones, with 98% occurring only once. Sequenced input: naive CD4+ T cells sorted from blood. Subset denoted: CD45RA+ positively selected. The receptors here all came from a man aged 25 to 45 in good health.

CDR3 DNA sequence: TGTGCCAGCAGACTGACAGGGCCAACCACCGGGGAGCTGTTTTTT. Protein sequence: CASRLTGPTTGELFF. This chain uses TRBV28 with TRBJ2-2, with 7 bases aligning to TRBD1. Looked up from germline, CDR1 is MDHEN and CDR2 is SYDVKM. This CDR3 is built from 15 residues. V lost 6 bases, J lost 4 bases, and 8 bases stayed unmatched.

The rearrangement uses TRBV7-2 and TRBJ2-3; 9 positions agree with TRBD2. V gave up 3 bases and J gave up 2 bases; unmatched junction bases: 12. The CDR3 covers 18 residues. CDR1 is SGHTA, CDR2 FQGNSA, per germline. CDR3 in amino acids: CASSFWVAGVGPTDTQYF. Written as DNA, the CDR3 is TGTGCCAGCAGCTTTTGGGTAGCGGGAGTGGGACCCACAGATACGCAGTATTTT.

V and J are TRBV7-2 and TRBJ2-7; 9 positions match TRBD2. The V gene's germline CDR1 is SGHTA and CDR2 FQGNSA. The CDR3 has 13 amino acids. The junction had 3 bases not matched to a gene; V was cut back by 5 bases and J by 4 bases. In DNA form, the CDR3 reads TGTGCCAGCAGCAGGACTAGCGTTTACGAGCAGTACTTC. Its protein is CASSRTSVYEQYF.

The rearrangement joins TRBV25-1 to TRBJ2-1, with D uncertain. The CDR3 is 11 residues long. Trimming pared 4 bases from V and 9 bases from J, leaving 7 bases between. The germline CDR1 and CDR2 sequences are MGHDK and SYGVNS. The CDR3 region has the DNA TGTGCCAGCAGTGGACCCTCTGAGCAGTTCTTC. Translation gives CASSGPSEQFF.

V is TRBV6-1 and J is TRBJ1-4, with D perhaps matching TRBD1 (6 bases). This CDR3 has 13 residues. V lost 8 bases to trimming and J lost 4 bases, with 11 bases between them. CDR1 MNHNS and CDR2 SASEGT come from the germline V gene. CDR3 DNA sequence: TGTGCCAGCCTGGACAGTTATAATGAAAAACTGTTTTTT. Translation gives CASLDSYNEKLFF.

The V call is TRBV5-1, the J call TRBJ2-1; 10 bases match TRBD2. V dropped 3 bases and J dropped 5; count of bases not matched to a gene: 8. From germline, CDR1 is SGHRS and CDR2 YFSETQ. The CDR3 extends over 16 amino acids. Here the CDR3 reads CASSSSIAGGNNEQFF. The CDR3 DNA follows: TGCGCCAGCAGCTCCTCAATAGCGGGAGGAAACAATGAGCAGTTCTTC.

This clone has only one observation. The chain joins TRBV6-1 to TRBJ2-7; 10 bases fit TRBD1. Trimming removed 5 bases from V and 7 bases from J; junction bases left unmatched: 11. This CDR3 spans 15 amino acids. Germline CDR1 MNHNS, CDR2 SASEGT. The CDR3 here is CASSIRDRGSWEQYF. For the CDR3, the DNA is TGTGCCAGCAGTATCCGGGACAGGGGATCTTGGGAGCAGTACTTC.

The V gene is TRBV14, the J gene TRBJ2-1; D remains unclear. CDR1 and CDR2 (germline): SGHDN, FVKESK. The CDR3 extends over 13 amino acids. With 0 bases removed from V and 10 bases from J, the gap between germline ends came to 10 bases. The CDR3 DNA is TGTGCCAGCAGCCAAGATCTAGGGCTAGAGCAGTTCTTC. Its translation: CASSQDLGLEQFF.

The chain has TRBV10-2 and TRBJ2-7, with 12 bases that match TRBD2. The CDR3 is 19 amino acids. CDR1 WSHSY and CDR2 SAAADI come from the germline V gene. The ends lost 6 bases at V and 3 bases at J; junction bases unmatched: 18. CDR3 sequence: CASSPLNWTSGTLLYEQYF. The CDR3 region has the DNA TGCGCCAGCAGCCCCTTAAATTGGACTAGCGGGACCTTACTCTACGAGCAGTACTTC.

The CDR3 nucleotides are TGTGCCAGCTCACCACTTAACGGAGATCCTATGGGCTACACCTTC. Translation gives CASSPLNGDPMGYTF. This chain links TRBV18 with TRBJ1-2; D call uncertain. V was pared by 1 base and J by 8 bases, with 17 bases between. Germline V gene lookup returns CDR1 KGHSH and CDR2 LQKENI. The CDR3 length is 15 residues. Full variable domain (outside the CDR3, taken from reference TRBV18 and TRBJ1-2): NAGVMQNPRHLVRRRGQEARLRCSPMKGHSHVYWYRQLPEEGLKFMVYLQKENIIDESGMPKERFSAEFPKEGPSILRIQQVVRGDSAAYFCASSPLNGDPMGYTFGSGTRLTVV.

This chain links TRBV5-1 with TRBJ1-3; 7 bases are shared with TRBD1. The V gene end was trimmed by 4 bases and the J gene end by 4 bases; junction bases not matched to a gene: 5. Per the germline V gene, CDR1 is SGHRS and CDR2 is YFSETQ. The CDR3 extends over 14 amino acids. CDR3 nucleotides: TGCGCCAGCAGCCTACAGGGGTTCGGAAACACCATATATTTT. Translation: CASSLQGFGNTIYF.

The rearrangement uses TRBV4-1 and TRBJ2-1, with a tentative D call TRBD2 (6 bases). Germline CDR1 and CDR2: MGHRA and YSYEKL. The CDR3 is 16 amino acids. Trimming took off 6 bases at V and 6 bases at J, with 21 bases between the two ends. The CDR3: CASRPMGGSRGNEQFF. CDR3 coding DNA: TGCGCCAGCAGGCCCATGGGGGGTAGTAGGGGCAATGAGCAGTTCTTC.

V gene TRBV28 combines with J gene TRBJ2-1, with 8 bases lining up with TRBD2. The CDR3 totals 11 residues. The germline CDR1 and CDR2 sequences are MDHEN and SYDVKM. The J segment lost 15 bases and the V segment lost 6 bases, leaving 7 bases of the junction unmatched. The CDR3 DNA reads as TGTGCCAGCAGCCTTGGGACTAGTCCGTTCTTC. Protein sequence: CASSLGTSPFF.

The gene calls are TRBV7-9 and TRBJ2-7; D perhaps matches TRBD2 (5 bases). Germline values: CDR1 SEHNR, CDR2 FQNEAQ (reference sequence). The CDR3 is made up of 15 amino acids. Trimming shortened V by 1 base and J by 2 bases, and 12 bases separated the two germline ends. CDR3 sequence (DNA): TGTGCCAGCAGCTTAGATGGAGGACGACCCTACGAGCAGTACTTC. Translating gives CASSLDGGRPYEQYF.

V and J are TRBV6-5 and TRBJ2-7, with D maybe TRBD1 (5 bases). The CDR3 totals 15 residues. Germline loops: CDR1 MNHEY, CDR2 SVGAGI. Deletions cut 5 bases from V and 0 bases from J, with 14 bases between. This CDR3 is CASSIGQGGSYEQYF. CDR3 DNA: TGTGCCAGCAGTATCGGGCAGGGTGGCTCCTACGAGCAGTACTTC.

This clone occurred once. CDR3 nucleotides: TGCGCCAGCAGCTCCTTAAACCGAGGGAGTGACGAGCAGTACTTC. Protein product: CASSSLNRGSDEQYF. The chain couples TRBV5-1 to TRBJ2-7, with D possibly TRBD2 on 5 matching bases. The length of the CDR3 is 15 residues. Trimming cost V 3 bases and J 5 bases, with 18 bases left between them. The germline CDR1 and CDR2 sequences are SGHRS and YFSETQ.

The V gene is TRBV5-1, the J gene TRBJ2-2, with D possibly called TRBD1 or TRBD2 (5 bases each). This CDR3 contains 15 residues. The germline V gene encodes CDR1 SGHRS and CDR2 YFSETQ. Deletions cut 6 bases from V and 2 bases from J, with 14 bases between. The CDR3, as DNA: TGCGCCAGCACCATGGGACCTCATAACACCGGGGAGCTGTTTTTT. Translated, it gives CASTMGPHNTGELFF.

The rearrangement links TRBV18 to TRBJ2-7; TRBD1 agrees at 8 bases. Looked up from germline, CDR1 is KGHSH and CDR2 is LQKENI. The CDR3 contains 16 residues. V lost 5 bases to trimming and J lost 0 bases; unmatched junction nucleotides: 9. This chain's CDR3 is CASSKARDRHSYEQYF. The CDR3 nucleotides read TGTGCCAGCTCAAAAGCCCGGGACAGGCACTCCTACGAGCAGTACTTC.

CDR3 in amino acids: CASSIDRAQNTEAFF. CDR3 bases: TGTGCCAGTAGTATTGACAGGGCCCAAAACACTGAAGCTTTCTTT. The chain is built from TRBV19 and TRBJ1-1; 7 bases map to TRBD1. With V trimmed by 3 bases and J by 2 bases, 6 bases remained unmatched. CDR3 length: 15 amino acids. CDR1 is LNHDA and CDR2 is SQIVND in the germline V gene (reference sequence).

The chain combines TRBV19 with TRBJ2-7; TRBD2 aligns across 13 bases. The V gene's germline CDR1 is LNHDA and CDR2 SQIVND (reference sequence). With 5 bases clipped from V and 2 bases from J, the junction kept 6 bases outside the gene matches. The CDR3 runs to 16 residues. This CDR3 is CASSSSGTSGAYEQYF. The CDR3 DNA is TGTGCCAGTAGTTCGTCAGGGACTAGCGGGGCCTACGAGCAGTACTTC.

V usage is TRBV20-1 and J usage is TRBJ2-7, with D possibly TRBD1 on 5 matching bases. V was pared by 1 base and J by 13 bases, with 14 bases between. This CDR3 is 11 amino acids long. Germline values: CDR1 DFQATT, CDR2 SNEGSKA (reference sequence). The CDR3 DNA follows: TGCAGTGCTAGAGGGCAGGGTGAGGCCTACTTC. Its protein is CSARGQGEAYF.

The genes are TRBV11-2 and TRBJ2-2; D is undetermined. This CDR3 region has 12 residues. The V end was cut by 7 bases, the J end by 6 bases, with 9 bases between. Germline V CDR1 and CDR2: SGHAT, FQNNGV. The chain's CDR3 is CASTHPAGELFF. CDR3 in DNA: TGTGCCAGCACCCACCCTGCCGGGGAGCTGTTTTTT. Looking up the rest from reference TRBV11-2 and TRBJ2-2 gives the full variable domain: EAGVAQSPRYKIIEKRQSVAFWCNPISGHATLYWYQQILGQGPKLLIQFQNNGVVDDSQLPKDRFSAERLKGVDSTLKIQPAKLEDSAVYLCASTHPAGELFFGEGSRLTVL.

The rearrangement joins TRBV5-4 to TRBJ2-1; the match to TRBD2 covers 9 bases. V was clipped by 4 bases and J by 7 bases; unmatched bases: 9. Germline V gives CDR1 SGHNT, CDR2 YYREEE (reference sequence). The CDR3 has 15 residues. CDR3 nucleotides: TGTGCCAGCAGCCCCGGACTAGCGTACTTAAATGAGCAGTTCTTC. Protein: CASSPGLAYLNEQFF.

The V call is TRBV5-1, the J call TRBJ2-1, with TRBD2 identical over 8 bases. Germline loops: CDR1 SGHRS, CDR2 YFSETQ. This CDR3 contains 16 residues. The ends lost 0 bases at V and 6 bases at J; junction bases unmatched: 8. CDR3 nucleotides: TGCGCCAGCAGCTTGGCGGGTAGCGGGAACACCAATGAGCAGTTCTTC. As protein: CASSLAGSGNTNEQFF.

On this clone itself: The identical CDR3 is also encoded by other nucleotide sequences in the sample. The rearrangement joins TRBV10-2 to TRBJ2-7; D not certain. CDR3 size: 11 residues. V was shortened by 3 bases and J by 2 bases, with 2 bases between the two germline ends. Germline CDR1 and CDR2: WSHSY and SAAADI. The CDR3 DNA reads as TGCGCCAGCAGTGATGCCTACGAGCAGTACTTC. Amino acids: CASSDAYEQYF.

The chain has TRBV20-1 and TRBJ1-2; D is uncertain. CDR3 length: 10 amino acids. V was cut by 4 bases and J by 8 bases, with 8 bases left in between. Germline-derived CDR1 and CDR2 are DFQATT and SNEGSKA (reference sequence). The CDR3 region is CSATKKGYTF. The CDR3 DNA reads as TGCAGTGCTACGAAGAAGGGCTACACCTTC.